This T cell receptor beta chain was sequenced during a study of T-cell memory formation after mild COVID-19. Constant-segment primers served in 5'RACE that generated TCR alpha and TCR beta cDNA libraries bearing sample barcodes and UMIs. TCRdb reprocessed the 5' RACE reads with MiXCR, giving one entry per CDR3 protein. The sample yields roughly 610,000 distinct CDR3 sequences, around 16% seen once. CDR1 is DFQATT, CDR2 SNEGSKA, per germline (reference sequence). Trimming at V came to 8 bases and at J to 2 bases, leaving 9 bases not matched to a gene. This CDR3 has 15 amino acids. The sequence derives from an adult woman who had mild COVID-19 (a few samples of this study predate the infection). Cell type and time point are not known. The specimen sequenced was PBMCs or a T cell subset sorted from them (not recorded which). V and J are TRBV20-1 and TRBJ2-5, with 12 positions matching TRBD2. In nucleotides, the CDR3 is TGCAGTTCCCGACCCGGGACTAGCGGGCAAGAGACCCAGTACTTC. Its protein product is CSSRPGTSGQETQYF.